This T cell receptor beta chain was identified in a study of T cells in Graves' hyperthyroidism and ophthalmopathy. Overall study results and limits: Onset of ophthalmopathy came a median approximately 6.5 months after the model predicted it. Most thyroid clonotypes with frequency above 0.001 were detected in blood.

Losses at the gene ends were 5 bases for V and 1 base for J; bases not matched to a gene: 6. The CDR3 is 15 residues long. The hyperthyroidism was newly diagnosed and had lasted under 2 months; the patients were aged 18 to 65. The authors obtained PBMCs from roughly 9.7 ml of fresh peripheral blood. This clonotype was found many times. No antigen is known for it. Amplification of TCR beta CDR3 regions was performed using RNA transcripts as template. An initial round of RT-PCR targeting the TCR CDR3 relied on the HTBI primer set. TCRdb itself ran the multiplex PCR reads through MiXCR, one entry per CDR3 protein. The sample has approximately 400,000 distinct CDR3 sequences, approximately 15% seen once.

This chain connects TRBV12-3 or TRBV12-4 to TRBJ2-5, with 8 bases that match TRBD2. Specimen: blood. The clonotype comes from a man aged 30-40 years with Graves' hyperthyroidism that later progressed to Graves' ophthalmopathy. The CDR3 DNA follows: TGTGCCAGCAGTAGGGCGCGGGGGGCCCAAGAGACCCAGTACTTC. Its protein product is CASSRARGAQETQYF.